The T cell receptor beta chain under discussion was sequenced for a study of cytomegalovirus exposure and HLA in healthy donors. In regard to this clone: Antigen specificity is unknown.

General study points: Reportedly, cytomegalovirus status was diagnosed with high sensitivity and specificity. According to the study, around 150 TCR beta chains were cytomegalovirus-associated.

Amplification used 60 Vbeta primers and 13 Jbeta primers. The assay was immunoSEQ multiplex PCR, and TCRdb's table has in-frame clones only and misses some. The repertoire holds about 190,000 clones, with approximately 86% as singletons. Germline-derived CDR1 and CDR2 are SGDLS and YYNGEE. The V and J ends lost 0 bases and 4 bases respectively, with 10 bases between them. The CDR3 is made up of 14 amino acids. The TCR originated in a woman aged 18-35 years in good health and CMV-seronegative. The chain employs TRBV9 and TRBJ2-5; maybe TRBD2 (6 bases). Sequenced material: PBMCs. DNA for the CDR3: TGTGCCAGCAGCGTAGATAGCGGTGCAGAGACCCAGTACTTC. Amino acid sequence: CASSVDSGAETQYF.